The 31 T cell receptor beta chains below come from one sample, sequenced in a study of shared clonotypes between healthy human individuals. Method: immunoSEQ multiplex PCR; TCRdb's copy keeps in-frame clones and lacks some. The sample gives fewer than 550,000 clones, 60% to 80% of which show up once; 9.5% to 15% is in the top ten. Sample: PBMCs. Receptor source: a woman aged 40 to 49 in good health. Some clones in this sample may be carry-over from other donors' samples.

The rearrangement links TRBV7-4 to TRBJ2-3, with D unresolved. Trimming stripped 2 bases from V and 0 bases from J, with 18 bases between. Looked up from germline, CDR1 is SGHVT and CDR2 is SQSDAQ. The CDR3 contains 18 residues. The CDR3 DNA follows: TGTGCCAGCAGCTTACACCCCGTGGCTGAGACTAGCACAGATACGCAGTATTTT. It yields the protein CASSLHPVAETSTDTQYF.

The chain is built from TRBV23-1 and TRBJ2-1; weak D call: TRBD1 (6 bases). TRBV23-1 is given ORF status, its function remaining uncertain. V lost 2 bases and J lost 3, with 14 bases in between. CDR3 length equals 16 residues. The CDR3: CASSQRGRGFYNEQFF. In nucleotides, the CDR3 is TGCGCCAGCAGTCAACGGGGCAGGGGATTCTACAATGAGCAGTTCTTC.

The chain joins TRBV10-1 to TRBJ1-5, with 7 bases lining up with TRBD1. The germline V gene has CDR1 WNHNN and CDR2 SYGVQD (reference sequence). This CDR3 is built from 14 residues. With V trimmed by 8 bases and J by 1 base, 5 bases remained unmatched. CDR3 in amino acids: CASRGQVSNQPQHF. The CDR3 DNA sequence: TGCGCCAGCCGAGGACAGGTCAGCAATCAGCCCCAGCATTTT.

The rearrangement joins TRBV18 to TRBJ1-4, with 7 nucleotides matching TRBD1. The junction had 7 bases not matched to a gene; V was cut back by 3 bases and J by 3 bases. CDR3 length: 16 amino acids. Per the germline V gene, CDR1 is KGHSH and CDR2 is LQKENI. The CDR3 reads CASSPNTGAPNEKLFF. As DNA, the CDR3 is TGTGCCAGCTCACCGAATACAGGGGCGCCTAATGAAAAACTGTTTTTT.

The V gene is TRBV6-1, the J gene TRBJ2-5, with D possibly TRBD1 on 6 matching bases. The CDR3 extends over 15 amino acids. Deletions cut 3 bases from V and 5 bases from J, with 16 bases between. Per the germline V gene, CDR1 is MNHNS and CDR2 is SASEGT. In DNA, the CDR3 is TGTGCCAGCAGTGATAGGGCAGGGGATATGGAGACCCAGTACTTC. Its protein is CASSDRAGDMETQYF.

There are a few counts of this clone. V and J are TRBV30 and TRBJ1-1; D gene unclear. The CDR3 runs to 11 residues. Trimming took off 4 bases at V and 4 bases at J, with 7 bases between the two ends. Germline V gene lookup returns CDR1 GTSNPN and CDR2 SVGIG (reference sequence). The CDR3 here is CAWIRPTEAFF. Written as DNA, the CDR3 is TGTGCCTGGATCCGTCCCACTGAAGCTTTCTTT.

This rearrangement joins TRBV29-1 to TRBJ1-5, with D perhaps TRBD1 (5 bases). The CDR3 runs 12 residues. Germline V lookup: CDR1 SQVTM, CDR2 ANQGSEA. CDR3 DNA: TGCAGTAAGGGACCGAGAAATCAGCCCCAGCATTTT. Translating it yields CSKGPRNQPQHF.

The chain employs TRBV7-6 and TRBJ2-1; maybe TRBD2 (5 bases). This CDR3 contains 15 residues. V was clipped by 2 bases and J by 0 bases, with 8 bases between them. The V gene's germline CDR1 is SGHVS and CDR2 FNYEAQ. As DNA, the CDR3 is TGTGCCAGCAGCTTAAGGAGCGGCTCCTACAATGAGCAGTTCTTC. It yields the protein CASSLRSGSYNEQFF.

The chain employs TRBV11-2 and TRBJ2-7; D perhaps matches TRBD2 (5 bases). CDR3 length: 14 residues. Germline CDR1 and CDR2: SGHAT and FQNNGV. V was clipped by 3 bases and J by 5 bases, with 14 bases between them. CDR3 nucleotides: TGTGCCAGCAGCTTCAGGAGGACCCTAAACGAGCAGTACTTC. Residues: CASSFRRTLNEQYF. The full variable domain, rest sourced from reference TRBV11-2 and TRBJ2-7, is EAGVAQSPRYKIIEKRQSVAFWCNPISGHATLYWYQQILGQGPKLLIQFQNNGVVDDSQLPKDRFSAERLKGVDSTLKIQPAKLEDSAVYLCASSFRRTLNEQYFGPGTRLTVT.

This clone was seen only a few times. This rearrangement joins TRBV18 to TRBJ1-5; D is perhaps TRBD1 (6 bases). V was clipped by 5 bases and J by 0 bases, with 8 bases between them. This CDR3 is built from 14 residues. Germline CDR1 KGHSH, CDR2 LQKENI. The CDR3 region is CASSTGYSNQPQHF. Written as DNA, the CDR3 is TGTGCCAGCTCAACAGGGTATAGCAATCAGCCCCAGCATTTT.

The CDR3 region has the DNA TGCGCCAGCAGCTTGGGTCCTGAGCAGTTCTTC. It encodes CASSLGPEQFF. V and J are TRBV5-1 and TRBJ2-1; D remains unclear. In germline, CDR1 is SGHRS, CDR2 YFSETQ. V lost 0 bases to trimming and J lost 9 bases, with 4 bases between them. The CDR3 extends over 11 amino acids.

This chain uses TRBV5-1 with TRBJ2-3; TRBD2 matches 13 bases. This CDR3 comprises 15 residues. The V gene's germline CDR1 is SGHRS and CDR2 YFSETQ. Losses at the gene ends were 3 bases for V and 6 bases for J; bases not matched to a gene: 4. CDR3 protein: CASSSGGLAGDTQYF. The CDR3 DNA is TGCGCCAGCAGCTCAGGGGGACTAGCGGGGGATACGCAGTATTTT.

The V call is TRBV18, the J call TRBJ2-2; D remains ambiguous. V gave up 3 bases and J gave up 2 bases, with 7 bases separating them. CDR1 and CDR2 from the germline V gene are KGHSH and LQKENI. This CDR3 spans 14 amino acids. In DNA, the CDR3 is TGTGCCAGCTCACCGGGGTATAACACCGGGGAGCTGTTTTTT. It translates to CASSPGYNTGELFF.

The V gene is TRBV5-1, the J gene TRBJ2-1; D unclear. The CDR3 loop spans 8 amino acids. The germline V gene encodes CDR1 SGHRS and CDR2 YFSETQ. V was trimmed by 9 bases and J by 5 bases, leaving 0 bases between them. The CDR3 DNA sequence: TGCGCCAACAATGAGCAGTTCTTC. Its translation is CANNEQFF. The full variable domain, with the rest looked up from reference TRBV5-1 and TRBJ2-1, is KAGVTQTPRYLIKTRGQQVTLSCSPISGHRSVSWYQQTPGQGLQFLFEYFSETQRNKGNFPGRFSGRQFSNSRSEMNVSTLELGDSALYLCANNEQFFGPGTRLTVL.

This clone was observed a few times. The chain couples TRBV6-6 to TRBJ1-2, with D maybe TRBD1 (6 bases). The CDR3 is made up of 16 amino acids. Germline CDR1 is MNHNY and CDR2 is SVGAGI (reference sequence). Trimming took 5 bases from V and 1 from J, leaving 17 bases between them. The CDR3 sequence: CASSPGGKQGNYGYTF. CDR3 nucleotides: TGTGCCAGCAGTCCCGGTGGGAAACAGGGTAACTATGGCTACACCTTC.

The chain couples TRBV5-1 to TRBJ2-1; 12 bases are a match to TRBD2. The trim removed 3 bases at V and 1 base at J, leaving 2 bases unmatched. CDR1 SGHRS and CDR2 YFSETQ come from the germline V gene. The CDR3 totals 16 residues. CDR3 residues: CASSSGLAGSYNEQFF. The CDR3 DNA follows: TGCGCCAGCAGCTCTGGACTAGCGGGATCCTACAATGAGCAGTTCTTC.

This clone appeared many times. This chain joins TRBV28 and TRBJ2-7; D possibly corresponds to TRBD2 (6 bases). V lost 1 base and J lost 3, with 28 bases in between. Germline lookup yields CDR1 MDHEN and CDR2 SYDVKM. The CDR3 is 20 amino acids. The CDR3 coding sequence is TGTGCCAGCAGTTTATTTCGGGGGTCTAATTTCGAATTGGAGAGCTACGAGCAGTACTTC. As protein: CASSLFRGSNFELESYEQYF.

This clone appeared once. This rearrangement joins TRBV7-3 to TRBJ2-3, with a possible D match to TRBD1 (6 bases). Per germline, CDR1 SGHTA and CDR2 FQGTGA. This CDR3 contains 15 residues. V was clipped by 2 bases and J by 0 bases, with 9 bases between them. CDR3 coding DNA: TGTGCCAGCAGCTTATGGGGGCCTAGCACAGATACGCAGTATTTT. It encodes CASSLWGPSTDTQYF.

V is TRBV5-6 and J is TRBJ1-2, with 9 bases aligning to TRBD1. The germline V gene has CDR1 SGHDT and CDR2 YYEEEE. The CDR3 is 17 amino acids. J gave up 8 bases and V 3 bases, and 17 bases lay outside the gene matches. CDR3 DNA sequence: TGTGCCAGCAGCTGGGGGACAGGGCAGGCGGTTACTAGCGGCTACACCTTC. Protein: CASSWGTGQAVTSGYTF.

The chain has TRBV27 and TRBJ2-1; TRBD2 aligns across 8 bases. CDR1 is MNHEY and CDR2 is SMNVEV in the germline V gene (reference sequence). V was pared by 4 bases and J by 9 bases, with 11 bases of the junction left unmatched. This CDR3 comprises 15 residues. This CDR3 reads CASSSNTLAGSEQFF. The CDR3 nucleotides read TGTGCCAGCAGTTCCAACACGCTAGCGGGCAGTGAGCAGTTCTTC.

This clone was found many times. The rearrangement joins TRBV5-1 to TRBJ2-5; D ambiguous. The V end was cut by 4 bases, the J end by 2 bases, with 12 bases between. Germline CDR1 SGHRS, CDR2 YFSETQ. The CDR3 has 14 residues. The CDR3 nucleotides read TGCGCCAGCAGCCAACAGAGAAGTCAAGAGACCCAGTACTTC. Translation gives CASSQQRSQETQYF.

The chain combines TRBV2 with TRBJ1-5; 10 bases line up with TRBD1. Germline lookup yields CDR1 SNHLY and CDR2 FYNNEI. The CDR3 contains 14 residues. The trim removed 8 bases at V and 4 bases at J, leaving 5 bases unmatched. The CDR3 nucleotides are TGTGCCAGCGGCCTGGGACAGGGGAATCAGCCCCAGCATTTT. It is translated as CASGLGQGNQPQHF.

The chain carries TRBV11-2 and TRBJ2-2; tentative D call: TRBD1 (6 bases). Germline CDR1 is SGHAT and CDR2 is FQNNGV. The V end was cut by 3 bases, the J end by 5 bases, with 13 bases between. This CDR3 spans 15 amino acids. For the CDR3, the DNA is TGTGCCAGCAGCTTCACCGGGACAACAACCGGGGAGCTGTTTTTT. Its protein product is CASSFTGTTTGELFF.

This clone came up a few times. The chain joins TRBV30 to TRBJ1-6, with D uncertain. V gave up 0 bases and J gave up 6 bases, with 9 bases separating them. Germline V gives CDR1 GTSNPN, CDR2 SVGIG (reference sequence). The CDR3 spans 14 residues. DNA for the CDR3: TGTGCCTGGAGTGTAACACAGTTTAATTCACCCCTCCACTTT. Residues: CAWSVTQFNSPLHF.

This chain joins TRBV5-6 and TRBJ1-4; D not resolved. V dropped 4 bases and J dropped 6 bases, with 25 bases sitting between them. This CDR3 has 18 amino acids. Germline assignment: CDR1 SGHDT and CDR2 YYEEEE. The CDR3 loop reads CASSEDGQSPPGDEKLFF. The CDR3 DNA is TGTGCCAGCAGCGAGGACGGCCAGAGCCCGCCGGGAGATGAAAAACTGTTTTTT.

The chain employs TRBV6-1 and TRBJ2-7; 10 positions agree with TRBD1. V lost 5 bases and J lost 2; bases outside the gene matches: 6. The CDR3 totals 15 residues. Germline V gene data show CDR1 as MNHNS and CDR2 as SASEGT. CDR3 loop: CASSPGQGSTYEQYF. CDR3 coding DNA: TGTGCCAGCAGTCCGGGACAGGGGTCTACCTACGAGCAGTACTTC.

This clone has a handful of counts. V usage is TRBV4-1 and J usage is TRBJ1-2, with unresolved D. Trimming pared 0 bases from V and 7 bases from J, leaving 12 bases between. This CDR3 is 14 amino acids long. From germline, CDR1 is MGHRA and CDR2 YSYEKL. CDR3 sequence reads: CASSQDQTTGGYTF. The CDR3 bases are TGCGCCAGCAGCCAAGATCAGACCACCGGTGGCTACACCTTC.

Comment on this clone: A far more abundant clone sits one base away, making this likely a read error. This chain joins TRBV6-4 and TRBJ2-2, with 7 bases lining up with TRBD1. The germline V gene has CDR1 MRHNA and CDR2 SNTAGT. The length of the CDR3 is 14 residues. This CDR3 is CVSSAGTDTGELFF. Here the CDR3 DNA reads TGTGTCAGCAGTGCCGGGACAGACACCGGGGAGCTGTTTTTT.

This chain uses TRBV11-3 with TRBJ2-1; TRBD1 aligns across 10 bases. V dropped 0 bases and J dropped 4; count of bases not matched to a gene: 3. Germline CDR1 reads SGHNT; CDR2 reads YENEEA. This CDR3 comprises 16 residues. The CDR3 region has the DNA TGTGCCAGCAGCTTAGACGGGACAGGGGCATACAATGAGCAGTTCTTC. It yields the protein CASSLDGTGAYNEQFF.

The chain links TRBV30 to TRBJ2-3; D might be TRBD2 (5 bases). The ends were cut back, 4 bases at V and 0 bases at J, with 17 bases in the middle. The CDR3 is made up of 16 amino acids. The V gene's germline CDR1 is GTSNPN and CDR2 SVGIG (reference sequence). CDR3 DNA sequence: TGTGCCTGGACCCCCGGGGAGCTCACTAGCACAGATACGCAGTATTTT. Protein product: CAWTPGELTSTDTQYF.

The genes are TRBV19 and TRBJ2-6; the D is unclear. V lost 11 bases and J lost 2, with 13 bases in between. Germline-derived CDR1 and CDR2 are LNHDA and SQIVND (reference sequence). The CDR3 is 14 residues long. The CDR3 DNA reads TGTGCCTCTGCGCCCGGGCCTGGGGCCAACGTCCTGACTTTC. Translation: CASAPGPGANVLTF.